Below, 12 T cell receptor beta chains from the same sample are listed, as sequenced in a study of T cell responses to AZD1222 COVID-19 vaccine. Assay: immunoSEQ multiplex PCR; the TCRdb copy retains only in-frame clones and omits some. The sample holds fewer than 150,000 clones, just over 90% seen once. This sample comprised peripheral blood, obtained on day 0 of AZD1222 vaccination. The receptors originated from an adult in good health.

This chain joins TRBV9 and TRBJ1-2; a possible D gene is TRBD1 (6 bases). This CDR3 contains 16 residues. Trimming took 4 bases from V and 7 from J, leaving 23 bases between them. Germline V CDR1 and CDR2: SGDLS, YYNGEE. The CDR3 nucleotides are TGTGCCAGCAGCCCTAGGGACACGCCTTATGTTCGTGGCTACACCTTC. Encoded protein: CASSPRDTPYVRGYTF.

The chain recombines TRBV4-1 with TRBJ2-1; D gene uncertain. The CDR3 is 15 residues long. CDR1 is MGHRA, CDR2 YSYEKL, per germline. V lost 1 base and J lost 4, with 11 bases in between. The CDR3 reads CASSQAIQAYNEQFF. The CDR3 DNA follows: TGCGCCAGCAGCCAAGCCATCCAGGCTTACAATGAGCAGTTCTTC.

The V call is TRBV7-6, the J call TRBJ1-4, with 8 bases that match TRBD1. Germline V CDR1 and CDR2: SGHVS, FNYEAQ. CDR3 length: 15 residues. The V segment lost 5 bases and the J segment 8 bases; nucleotides outside the gene matches: 10. The CDR3 bases are TGTGCCAGCAGCCGTGGGACAGGTCGTCAGGAAAAACTGTTTTTT. Protein product: CASSRGTGRQEKLFF.

The CDR3 DNA reads TGTGCCAGCTCACCACCGGAAAGTCGAAACACTGAAGCTTTCTTT. This encodes CASSPPESRNTEAFF. The chain recombines TRBV18 with TRBJ1-1; D not resolved. The CDR3 has 15 amino acids. Germline assignment: CDR1 KGHSH and CDR2 LQKENI. The ends were cut back, 0 bases at V and 2 bases at J, with 10 bases in the middle. Full variable domain (outside the CDR3, taken from reference TRBV18 and TRBJ1-1): NAGVMQNPRHLVRRRGQEARLRCSPMKGHSHVYWYRQLPEEGLKFMVYLQKENIIDESGMPKERFSAEFPKEGPSILRIQQVVRGDSAAYFCASSPPESRNTEAFFGQGTRLTVV.

This rearrangement joins TRBV25-1 to TRBJ2-1, with TRBD2 identical over 7 bases. Germline trimming cut 7 bases from V and 2 bases from J; bases unmatched to any gene: 5. The germline V gene has CDR1 MGHDK and CDR2 SYGVNS. There are 14 residues in the CDR3. The CDR3 sequence is CASKLTSPYNEQFF. The CDR3 nucleotides read TGTGCCAGCAAACTGACTAGCCCCTACAATGAGCAGTTCTTC.

This chain links TRBV2 with TRBJ2-2; D uncertain. The germline V gene has CDR1 SNHLY and CDR2 FYNNEI. V was pared by 4 bases and J by 4 bases, with 4 bases between. The CDR3 totals 12 residues. The CDR3 spells CASSGPTGELFF. The CDR3 DNA is TGTGCCAGCAGTGGGCCCACCGGGGAGCTGTTTTTT.

The chain links TRBV5-1 to TRBJ2-2; 8 positions agree with TRBD1. The length of the CDR3 is 14 residues. Germline V gene sequence: CDR1 SGHRS, CDR2 YFSETQ. V was clipped by 0 bases and J by 6 bases; unmatched bases: 1. The CDR3 DNA reads as TGCGCCAGCAGCTTGGGGACAGGGTCCGGGGAGCTGTTTTTT. Translating it yields CASSLGTGSGELFF.

The rearrangement joins TRBV9 to TRBJ2-5; D is perhaps TRBD1 (5 bases). With 0 bases removed from V and 6 bases from J, the gap between germline ends came to 12 bases. Looked up from germline, CDR1 is SGDLS and CDR2 is YYNGEE. The CDR3 runs 14 residues. The CDR3 region is CASSVDRGTQTQYF. CDR3 nucleotide sequence: TGTGCCAGCAGCGTAGATAGGGGCACCCAGACCCAGTACTTC.

The rearrangement links TRBV27 to TRBJ1-2; D is ambiguous. Germline-derived CDR1 and CDR2 are MNHEY and SMNVEV (reference sequence). The CDR3 spans 14 residues. The germline V and J ends were trimmed by 5 bases and 4 bases, with 14 bases remaining between them. For the CDR3, the DNA is TGTGCCAGCAGTCCAGACACCAGACCCTATGGCTACACCTTC. As protein: CASSPDTRPYGYTF.

The genes are TRBV5-6 and TRBJ2-7, with 9 nucleotides matching TRBD1. The CDR3 is 15 amino acids. The germline V gene has CDR1 SGHDT and CDR2 YYEEEE. The trim removed 6 bases at V and 5 bases at J, leaving 12 bases unmatched. CDR3 sequence reads: CASTPGGTGFDEQYF. In DNA, the CDR3 is TGTGCCAGCACCCCAGGGGGGACAGGGTTCGACGAGCAGTACTTC.

The V and J genes are TRBV18 and TRBJ1-2; D gene unclear. The V gene's germline CDR1 is KGHSH and CDR2 LQKENI. This CDR3 has 14 amino acids. V lost 2 bases and J 2 bases, leaving 9 bases between the germline ends. The CDR3 coding sequence is TGTGCCAGCTCACCAGAGTTAAGAAACTATGGCTACACCTTC. Its translation is CASSPELRNYGYTF.

V is TRBV4-1 and J is TRBJ1-3, with D possibly matching TRBD1 (5 bases). Trimming removed 6 bases at V and 2 bases at J, with 20 bases between. Germline lookup yields CDR1 MGHRA and CDR2 YSYEKL. The CDR3 covers 17 residues. CDR3 DNA: TGCGCCAGCAGACCCCGCGACAGTACCTACCCTGGAAACACCATATATTTT. Translation: CASRPRDSTYPGNTIYF.